Each of the 3 T cell receptor beta chains below was sequenced from the same sample in a study of T cells after yellow fever vaccination. TCRdb re-called the 5' RACE reads through MiXCR, storing one row per CDR3 protein. The data show 200,000 to 250,000 distinct CDR3 sequences, less than 8.5% seen once. This material consisted of CD4+ T cells sorted from PBMCs, taken 15 days after the yellow fever booster vaccination. The source of these receptors is a man aged 30-40 years who received the YFV17D yellow fever vaccine.

The sample holds a few counts of this clonotype. The J gene is TRBJ2-7, the V gene TRBV12-3 or TRBV12-4, with TRBD2 matching 12 bases. The CDR3 runs to 14 residues. The J segment lost 6 bases and the V segment lost 5 bases, leaving 5 bases of the junction unmatched. The DNA for the CDR3 is TGTGCCAGCAGTCGACTAGCGGGAGTAACCGAGCAGTACTTC. Its protein product is CASSRLAGVTEQYF.

This clonotype appeared many times. V gene TRBV5-6 combines with J gene TRBJ2-3, with 7 positions matching TRBD2. V dropped 1 base and J dropped 2; count of bases not matched to a gene: 7. The CDR3 sequence is 16 residues long. Germline V lookup: CDR1 SGHDT, CDR2 YYEEEE. CDR3 in amino acids: CASSLQRDRITDTQYF. For the CDR3, the DNA is TGTGCCAGCAGCTTGCAGCGGGATAGGATCACAGATACGCAGTATTTT.

About this clonotype: A junction boundary mismatches the germline segment, possibly from a read error. This sequence joins TRBV7-7 and TRBJ2-2; D is perhaps TRBD2 (6 bases). Germline V gene lookup returns CDR1 SSHAT and CDR2 FNYEAQ (reference sequence). The CDR3 loop spans 14 amino acids. The CDR3 loop reads CASSRGDYTGELFF. Here the CDR3 DNA reads TGTGCTAGCAGCCGCGGGGACTACACCGGGGAGCTGTTTTTT. The full variable domain, its missing parts supplied by reference TRBV7-7 and TRBJ2-2, is GAGVSQSPRYKVTKRGQDVTLRCDPISSHATLYWYQQALGQGPEFLTYFNYEAQPDKSGLPSDRFSAERPEGSISTLTIQRTEQRDSAMYRCASSRGDYTGELFFGEGSRLTVL.